This T cell receptor beta chain is drawn from a study of cytomegalovirus exposure and HLA in healthy donors. This CDR3 comprises 15 residues. Trimming left V 2 bases short and J 5 bases short, with 15 bases between. Germline CDR1 MNHEY, CDR2 SVGAGI. Study results and caveats: A missense DCLRE1C variant was associated with V- and J-gene trimming of TCR beta chains in a later analysis, and an independent cohort replicated the association.

The primer mix had 60 Vbeta and 13 Jbeta primers. Sequencing used immunoSEQ multiplex PCR; TCRdb keeps in-frame clones, though not all of them. The sample consists of under 200,000 clones, over 80% of them appearing once. Of note for this clone: Antigen: not known.

This receptor was identified in a human donor in good health. The rearrangement links TRBV6-5 to TRBJ1-2, with D perhaps matching TRBD1 (5 bases). Sequencing input: PBMCs. CDR3 nucleotides: TGTGCCAGCAGTTACACTAAGACAGATGGGTATGGCTACACCTTC. This gives the protein CASSYTKTDGYGYTF.